This T cell receptor beta chain was recorded in a study of T cells in localized non-small cell lung cancer. The study's findings and limits: There was higher T cell clonality in uninvolved adjacent lung than in tumor, and it was highest there. It remains possible that heterogeneity exists, since only one tumor region was sequenced. Adjacent lung tissue had a median approximately 57 of the top 100 clones found in the tumor.

The V segment lost 0 bases and the J segment 8 bases; nucleotides outside the gene matches: 7. The CDR3 contains 15 residues. CDR1 SGHRS and CDR2 YFSETQ come from the germline V gene. The assay was immunoSEQ multiplex PCR, and TCRdb's table has in-frame clones only and misses some. The table includes 10,000 to 15,000 clones, more than 70% detected once. Concerning this clone: Its antigen remains unknown.

This chain joins TRBV5-1 and TRBJ2-1; 8 bases agree with TRBD1. The sequence came from a male donor at least 60 years old with stage III lung adenocarcinoma. The source material was peripheral blood, sampled before any cancer treatment. The CDR3 nucleotides are TGCGCCAGCAGCTTGGAAGGACAGGGAAACGATGAGCAGTTCTTC. Residues: CASSLEGQGNDEQFF. The full variable domain, with the rest looked up from reference TRBV5-1 and TRBJ2-1, is KAGVTQTPRYLIKTRGQQVTLSCSPISGHRSVSWYQQTPGQGLQFLFEYFSETQRNKGNFPGRFSGRQFSNSRSEMNVSTLELGDSALYLCASSLEGQGNDEQFFGPGTRLTVL.